This T cell receptor (beta chain) was found in a study of blood T cell repertoires in COVID-19. Study in general: Donors in the United States, Italy and Spain gave samples during acute or convalescent COVID-19. Sample material is recorded as cDNA or gDNA derived from T cells, B-cell-depleted T cells, or PBMCs.

Study processing details: Amplified reference gene primers provided the basis for estimating nucleated cell counts. Sequenced by immunoSEQ multiplex PCR; TCRdb stores in-frame clones only, minus some. That table furnishes V, J and clone size, whereas the DNA furnished D and trimming. The sample holds about 14,000 clones, about 88% seen once. In germline, CDR1 is SGHDN, CDR2 FVKESK. With 0 bases clipped from V and 5 bases from J, the junction kept 8 bases outside the gene matches. The CDR3 loop spans 17 amino acids. The sample taken for sequencing was peripheral blood. The chain recombines TRBV14 with TRBJ2-5; 11 positions match TRBD2. The receptor was derived from an older man with acute or convalescent COVID-19. The CDR3 region has the DNA TGTGCCAGCAGCCAAGAAGTAGCGGGAGGGCCATCGGAGACCCAGTACTTC. It translates to CASSQEVAGGPSETQYF.